A selection of T cell receptor beta chains follows, all from one sample in a study of identical twins. TCRdb called the 5' RACE reads again in MiXCR, with one record for every CDR3 protein. The profile shows approximately 260,000 distinct CDR3 sequences, about 9% of them singletons. The sample was also linked to a second study, of yellow fever vaccine responses in identical twins.

Sample: CD8+ T cells sorted from blood. Receptors originate from a woman in her late teens or twenties in good health. The CDR3 runs from the conserved cysteine through the conserved F or W. Fields, in order: clone size, D gene, V gene, J gene, CDR3 DNA, CDR3 protein. D genes are given only for firm matches. Clone size appears in some rows only: once, few, many, or a class for an expanded clone.

>many|TRBD1|TRBV27|TRBJ1-2
TGTGCCAGCCGGGACAGGGAGCCGAACTATGGCTACACCTTC
CASRDREPNYGYTF
>.|.|TRBV29-1|TRBJ2-7
TGCAGCGTTGAGTCGCAGGGAAGTTACGAGCAGTACTTC
CSVESQGSYEQYF
>many|.|TRBV7-9|TRBJ2-7
TGTGCCAGCAGCTTATATACAGGAGACTACGAGCAGTACTTC
CASSLYTGDYEQYF
>.|TRBD1|TRBV7-6|TRBJ2-7
TGTGCCAGCAGCCCCAGGACAGGGGTTGATAGTGGCGACGAGCAGTACTTC
CASSPRTGVDSGDEQYF
>few|TRBD2|TRBV4-2|TRBJ2-3
TGTGCCAGCAGCCCCGGACTAGCGGGGGGGCCTGACACAGATACGCAGTATTTT
CASSPGLAGGPDTDTQYF
>few|TRBD1|TRBV11-2|TRBJ2-1
TGTGCCAGCAGCTTAGCCGTCCAGGGGGCGGGTGAGCAGTTCTTC
CASSLAVQGAGEQFF
>.|TRBD2|TRBV27|TRBJ2-3
TGTGCCAGCAGCCAGAGCGGGAGAGGCACAGATACGCAGTATTTT
CASSQSGRGTDTQYF
>.|.|TRBV4-2|TRBJ2-2
TGTGCCAGCAGTTGGACAGCCACCGGGGAGCTGTTTTTT
CASSWTATGELFF
>many|TRBD2|TRBV27|TRBJ2-3
TGTGCCAGCAGCCTCCGGCTAGCGGGGGGCACAGATACGCAGTATTTT
CASSLRLAGGTDTQYF
>many|.|TRBV4-1|TRBJ2-5
TGCGCCAGCAGCCGAGGACCGGGGGAGACCCAGTACTTC
CASSRGPGETQYF
>.|TRBD1|TRBV20-1|TRBJ2-7
TGCAGTGCTAGGGTACAGGGGTCCTACGAGGAGTACTTC
CSARVQGSYEEYF